The entry below describes one T cell receptor beta chain. What it binds is not known. Via MiXCR, TCRdb re-called the reads, giving one row per CDR3 protein. In the table there are approximately 70,000 distinct CDR3 sequences, around 20% of which are singletons. The data were taken from a study of T cell repertoires in cytomegalovirus infection. V lost 0 bases to trimming and J lost 0 bases, with 5 bases between them. In germline, CDR1 is SGHVS, CDR2 FQNEAQ. The CDR3 is 15 residues long. The material was CD8+ T cells from cultured PBMCs, obtained from culture after CMV antigen stimulation. The chain recombines TRBV7-8 with TRBJ1-4; D is unresolved. The sequence was collected from a human donor in good health (CMV status not recorded). Some clones in this sample may be carry-over from other donors' samples. In DNA form, the CDR3 reads TGTGCCAGCAGCTTAGCGGCAGCAACTAATGAAAAACTGTTTTTT. Encoded protein: CASSLAAATNEKLFF. Full variable domain (missing parts from reference TRBV7-8 and TRBJ1-4): GAGVSQSPRYKVAKRGQDVALRCDPISGHVSLFWYQQALGQGPEFLTYFQNEAQLDKSGLPSDRFFAERPEGSVSTLKIQRTQQEDSAVYLCASSLAAATNEKLFFGSGTQLSVL.